The sample holds a few counts of the clone carrying this T cell receptor beta chain. What it binds is not known. Expressed TCRB transcripts were sequenced because the entire RNA isolate underwent reverse transcription. The table came from immunoSEQ multiplex PCR; TCRdb's copy has only in-frame clones and leaves some out. This sample has some 190,000 clones, with over 6% found just once. This sample was taken from a study of beta chain features in type 1 diabetes. Looking at the study overall: Healthy donors and patients had similar age, gender and cell yields. The study's findings and limits: The study found fewer insertions and more deletions at VDJ junctions in type 1 diabetes patients. In the patient group, naive, central memory and Treg TCRB repertoires seemed more alike than in the healthy donor group. In every one of the four CD4+ subsets, TCRB CDR3s were moderately but significantly shorter in Type 1 diabetes patients.

V lost 3 bases, J lost 4 bases, and 7 bases stayed unmatched. Germline CDR1 reads LGHNA; CDR2 reads YSLEER. The CDR3 extends over 17 amino acids. The sample taken for sequencing was central memory CD4+ T cells from blood. The sequence came from a man younger than 35 with type 1 diabetes. The chain employs TRBV4-3 and TRBJ2-3; 13 nucleotides align to TRBD2. The DNA for the CDR3 is TGCGCCAGCAGCCAGGCCGGGACTAGCGGGGTAGCAGATACGCAGTATTTT. Translated: CASSQAGTSGVADTQYF.